Shown below are 21 T cell receptor beta chains from a single sample sequenced in a study of blood T cell repertoires in COVID-19. Some clones are missing from TCRdb's copy, which holds only in-frame ones; the method was immunoSEQ multiplex PCR. The repertoire holds 150,000 to 180,000 clones, with about four fifths as singletons. Source material: peripheral blood. These receptors all stem from a woman in her sixties with acute or convalescent COVID-19.

The V and J genes are TRBV18 and TRBJ2-2, with 7 bases matching TRBD2. Germline values: CDR1 KGHSH, CDR2 LQKENI. V dropped 3 bases and J dropped 0; count of bases not matched to a gene: 4. CDR3 length: 16 amino acids. This CDR3 reads CASSPRAGTNTGELFF. In DNA, the CDR3 is TGTGCCAGCTCACCTAGAGCGGGGACGAACACCGGGGAGCTGTTTTTT.

The J gene is TRBJ2-3, the V gene TRBV25-1, with a tentative D call TRBD1 (6 bases). Deletions cut 6 bases from V and 6 bases from J, with 13 bases between. Germline CDR1 and CDR2: MGHDK and SYGVNS. CDR3 length equals 13 residues. The CDR3 nucleotides read TGTGCCAGCAGCGAACGGACAGTCGATACGCAGTATTTT. Its protein product is CASSERTVDTQYF.

The chain links TRBV6-5 to TRBJ1-2; 8 nucleotides line up with TRBD1. Germline V gene sequence: CDR1 MNHEY, CDR2 SVGAGI. V trimming: 6 bases; J trimming: 7 bases; junction bases outside the gene matches: 10. The CDR3 sequence is 14 residues long. DNA for the CDR3: TGTGCCAGCAGGACTCCGGGACAGGATGGTGGCTACACCTTC. Residues: CASRTPGQDGGYTF.

The chain recombines TRBV5-1 with TRBJ1-5, with D hard to call. The CDR3 consists of 14 residues. Germline CDR1 is SGHRS and CDR2 is YFSETQ. Trimming cost V 0 bases and J 4 bases, with 8 bases left between them. The CDR3 protein is CASSLDSSNQPQHF. The CDR3 nucleotides are TGCGCCAGCAGCTTGGACAGCTCAAATCAGCCCCAGCATTTT. Based on the CDR3 plus reference TRBV5-1 and TRBJ1-5, the full variable domain is KAGVTQTPRYLIKTRGQQVTLSCSPISGHRSVSWYQQTPGQGLQFLFEYFSETQRNKGNFPGRFSGRQFSNSRSEMNVSTLELGDSALYLCASSLDSSNQPQHFGDGTRLSIL.

This clone has a single count. The J gene is TRBJ1-1, the V gene TRBV5-1, with D possibly matching TRBD1 (6 bases). From germline, CDR1 is SGHRS and CDR2 YFSETQ. This CDR3 has 14 amino acids. V was cut by 7 bases and J by 2 bases, with 15 bases left in between. The CDR3 protein is CASGEQGSNTEAFF. DNA of the CDR3: TGCGCCAGCGGGGAACAGGGAAGTAACACTGAAGCTTTCTTT.

This chain uses TRBV5-6 with TRBJ2-6, with D hard to call. The V end was cut by 6 bases, the J end by 4 bases, with 14 bases between. CDR3 length equals 15 residues. The germline gives CDR1 SGHDT, CDR2 YYEEEE. DNA of the CDR3: TGTGCCAGCACCCGGCAGACATCGGGGGCCAACGTCCTGACTTTC. It is translated as CASTRQTSGANVLTF.

The chain carries TRBV24-1 and TRBJ2-1; 11 bases match TRBD2. Trimming cost V 2 bases and J 0 bases; bases outside gene matches: 8. Germline V gene lookup returns CDR1 KGHDR and CDR2 SFDVKD. The length of the CDR3 is 19 residues. The CDR3 loop is CATSDSGLAAPSSYNEQFF. CDR3 sequence (DNA): TGTGCCACCAGTGATTCGGGACTAGCGGCGCCCAGCTCCTACAATGAGCAGTTCTTC.

The V and J genes are TRBV19 and TRBJ1-2; TRBD1 matches at 7 bases. The CDR3 has 15 amino acids. Trimming removed 6 bases from V and 4 bases from J; junction bases left unmatched: 11. Looked up from germline, CDR1 is LNHDA and CDR2 is SQIVND (reference sequence). The CDR3 is CASSPRDRRIYGYTF. The DNA for the CDR3 is TGTGCCAGTAGCCCCCGGGACAGACGAATCTATGGCTACACCTTC.

The J gene is TRBJ2-6, the V gene TRBV19, with 7 bases fitting TRBD1. The V gene's germline CDR1 is LNHDA and CDR2 SQIVND (reference sequence). Trimming at V came to 10 bases and at J to 14 bases, leaving 23 bases not matched to a gene. The length of the CDR3 is 16 residues. The CDR3 DNA reads as TGTGCCACCTCCCAAACGGGACGAACAGGGGCCCCACTCCTGACTTTC. This translates into CATSQTGRTGAPLLTF.

The chain has TRBV15 and TRBJ1-4; 7 positions match TRBD1. This CDR3 region has 16 residues. Germline CDR1 is LNHNV and CDR2 is YYDKDF (reference sequence). Unmatched junction bases numbered 11, after V lost 2 bases and J lost 8 bases. The CDR3 loop reads CATSRSPGQRREKLFF. The DNA of the CDR3 is TGTGCCACCAGCAGATCCCCGGGACAGCGGCGGGAAAAACTGTTTTTT.

The chain has TRBV7-6 and TRBJ2-7, with TRBD2 matching 8 bases. This CDR3 is 16 amino acids long. The V gene end was trimmed by 5 bases and the J gene end by 0 bases; junction bases not matched to a gene: 9. CDR1 and CDR2 from the germline V gene are SGHVS and FNYEAQ. The CDR3 loop is CASSPEAGAYSYEQYF. Written as DNA, the CDR3 is TGTGCCAGCAGCCCAGAAGCGGGGGCCTACTCCTACGAGCAGTACTTC.

The rearrangement links TRBV7-2 to TRBJ2-1; TRBD2 matches at 12 bases. The CDR3 covers 18 residues. CDR1 is SGHTA, CDR2 FQGNSA, per germline. The V gene end was trimmed by 5 bases and the J gene end by 7 bases; junction bases not matched to a gene: 15. The CDR3 region is CASSPTGLAGTTGNEQFF. Written as DNA, the CDR3 is TGTGCCAGCAGCCCCACCGGACTAGCGGGGACCACGGGGAATGAGCAGTTCTTC.

The chain combines TRBV6-5 with TRBJ2-7; tentative D call: TRBD1 (5 bases). The CDR3 totals 14 residues. The ends were cut back, 0 bases at V and 2 bases at J, with 8 bases in the middle. Germline V gives CDR1 MNHEY, CDR2 SVGAGI. The CDR3 sequence: CASSYSQGPYEQYF. CDR3 in DNA: TGTGCCAGCAGTTACTCGCAGGGCCCCTACGAGCAGTACTTC.

The gene calls are TRBV5-1 and TRBJ2-3, with TRBD2 matching over 10 bases. The V and J ends lost 4 bases and 2 bases, in that order; junction bases with no gene match: 4. Per the germline V gene, CDR1 is SGHRS and CDR2 is YFSETQ. This CDR3 has 15 amino acids. The CDR3 is CASSTTSGLTDTQYF. CDR3 nucleotides: TGCGCCAGCAGCACGACTAGCGGGCTCACAGATACGCAGTATTTT.

This chain joins TRBV6-1 and TRBJ1-2, with 9 bases aligning to TRBD1. The CDR3 consists of 16 residues. CDR1 is MNHNS and CDR2 is SASEGT in the germline V gene. With V trimmed by 4 bases and J by 4 bases, 10 bases remained unmatched. CDR3 loop: CASSANRDRALYGYTF. In DNA, the CDR3 is TGTGCCAGCAGTGCAAACCGGGACAGGGCTCTCTATGGCTACACCTTC.

This chain joins TRBV3-1 (or the pseudogene TRBV3-2) and TRBJ1-4; maybe TRBD1 (6 bases). The germline gives CDR1 LGHDT, CDR2 YNNKEL (reference sequence). Trimming took off 2 bases at V and 3 bases at J, with 13 bases between the two ends. The CDR3 runs 16 residues. CDR3 protein: CASSQTGIEANEKLFF. Here the CDR3 DNA reads TGTGCCAGCAGCCAAACAGGGATTGAGGCTAATGAAAAACTGTTTTTT.

This clone was counted many times. The chain has TRBV7-2 and TRBJ1-2; no clear D. The V gene lost 5 bases and the J gene lost 6 bases, with 16 bases spanning the gap. The germline gives CDR1 SGHTA, CDR2 FQGNSA. The CDR3 extends over 14 amino acids. The CDR3 DNA reads TGTGCCAGCAGCCCCCGGAGGACCACAAATGGCTACACCTTC. Translating gives CASSPRRTTNGYTF.

The rearrangement uses TRBV10-1 and TRBJ2-1; 12 positions match TRBD1. J was trimmed by 8 bases and V by 6 bases; bases with no gene match: 8. The CDR3 covers 15 residues. Germline V gene sequence: CDR1 WNHNN, CDR2 SYGVQD (reference sequence). The CDR3 protein is CASSETGTGGDEQFF. The CDR3, as DNA: TGCGCCAGCAGCGAAACCGGGACAGGGGGCGATGAGCAGTTCTTC.

This clone has just a few counts. The gene calls are TRBV7-9 and TRBJ2-1; tentative D call: TRBD1 (6 bases). This CDR3 contains 14 residues. The germline gives CDR1 SEHNR, CDR2 FQNEAQ (reference sequence). Trimming removed 5 bases from V and 1 base from J, with 9 bases in between. CDR3 nucleotides: TGTGCCAGCAGCCCTGGACAGTCCTACAATGAGCAGTTCTTC. Residues: CASSPGQSYNEQFF.

This chain links TRBV7-2 with TRBJ2-2; TRBD1 is a possible D gene (5 bases). Per the germline V gene, CDR1 is SGHTA and CDR2 is FQGNSA. V dropped 8 bases and J dropped 6 bases, with 19 bases sitting between them. This CDR3 contains 15 residues. The CDR3: CASQPRVGFSGELFF. The CDR3 nucleotides are TGTGCCAGCCAGCCCAGGGTGGGATTTTCCGGGGAGCTGTTTTTT.

The rearrangement links TRBV12-5 to TRBJ1-1; D possibly corresponds to TRBD1 (6 bases). Trimming removed 2 bases at V and 4 bases at J, with 14 bases between. The CDR3 consists of 15 residues. The germline V gene has CDR1 LGHNT and CDR2 FRNRAP. The CDR3 region is CASGLNREGITEAFF. The CDR3 region has the DNA TGTGCTAGTGGTTTGAACAGGGAAGGAATCACTGAAGCTTTCTTT.